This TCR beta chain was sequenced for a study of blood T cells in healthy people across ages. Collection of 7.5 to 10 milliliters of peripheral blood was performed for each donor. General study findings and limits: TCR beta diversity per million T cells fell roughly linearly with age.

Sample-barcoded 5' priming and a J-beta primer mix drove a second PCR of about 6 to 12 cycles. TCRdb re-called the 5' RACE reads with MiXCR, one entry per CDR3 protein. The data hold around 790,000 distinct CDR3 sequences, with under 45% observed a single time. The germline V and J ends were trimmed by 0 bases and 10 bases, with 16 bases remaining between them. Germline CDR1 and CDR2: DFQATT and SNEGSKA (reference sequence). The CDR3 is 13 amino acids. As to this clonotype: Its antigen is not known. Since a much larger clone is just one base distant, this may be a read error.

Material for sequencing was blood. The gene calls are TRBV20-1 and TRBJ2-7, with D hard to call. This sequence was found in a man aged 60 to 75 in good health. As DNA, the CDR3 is TGCAGTGCTAGAGAATCGCGAGATGAGGCCCAGTACTTC. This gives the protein CSARESRDEAQYF.